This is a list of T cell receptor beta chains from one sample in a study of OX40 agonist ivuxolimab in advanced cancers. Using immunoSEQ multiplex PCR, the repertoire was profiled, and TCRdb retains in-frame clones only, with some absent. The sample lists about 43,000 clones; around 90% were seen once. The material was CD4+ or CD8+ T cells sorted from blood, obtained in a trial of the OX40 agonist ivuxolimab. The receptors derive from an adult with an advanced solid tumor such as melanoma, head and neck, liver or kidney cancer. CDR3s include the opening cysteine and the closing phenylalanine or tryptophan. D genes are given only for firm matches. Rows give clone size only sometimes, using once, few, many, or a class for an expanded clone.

CDR3 DNA: TGTGCCATCAGGGTAGCGGGGGGTGACTACAATGAGCAGTTCTTC; CDR3 protein: CAIRVAGGDYNEQFF; D gene: TRBD2; clone size: .; V gene: TRBV10-3; J gene: TRBJ2-1
CDR3 DNA: TGTGCCAGCAGTTACGGGCAGACCAATGGCTACACCTTC; CDR3 protein: CASSYGQTNGYTF; D gene: .; clone size: .; V gene: TRBV6-5; J gene: TRBJ1-2
CDR3 DNA: TGTGCCAGCAGCCTCAGACAGTCCCCAGATACGCAGTATTTT; CDR3 protein: CASSLRQSPDTQYF; D gene: .; clone size: .; V gene: TRBV11-1; J gene: TRBJ2-3
CDR3 DNA: TGTGCCAGAAGCCACCCCAATTCACCCCTCCACTTT; CDR3 protein: CARSHPNSPLHF; D gene: .; clone size: few; V gene: TRBV5-3; J gene: TRBJ1-6
CDR3 DNA: TGTGCCAGCAGTGAAGGGAGGGGGGTCGGAGAGACCCAGTACTTC; CDR3 protein: CASSEGRGVGETQYF; D gene: .; clone size: .; V gene: TRBV6-1; J gene: TRBJ2-5
CDR3 DNA: TGTGCCAGTAACCCGGACAGGGGAGGGAATCAGCCCCAGCATTTT; CDR3 protein: CASNPDRGGNQPQHF; D gene: TRBD1; clone size: .; V gene: TRBV19; J gene: TRBJ1-5
CDR3 DNA: TGTGCCAGCAGCCTATGGGTGGGGGCCCAAGAGACCCAGTACTTC; CDR3 protein: CASSLWVGAQETQYF; D gene: .; clone size: few; V gene: TRBV6-6; J gene: TRBJ2-5
CDR3 DNA: TGTGCCATCAAGAATGAGCCAGGCGGAGAGCAGTACTTC; CDR3 protein: CAIKNEPGGEQYF; D gene: .; clone size: .; V gene: TRBV10-3; J gene: TRBJ2-7
CDR3 DNA: TGTGCCAGCCGCCCGGGGAGCTTAGCGGGGGACGAGCAGTACTTC; CDR3 protein: CASRPGSLAGDEQYF; D gene: TRBD2; clone size: .; V gene: TRBV2; J gene: TRBJ2-7
CDR3 DNA: TGTGCCAGCAGCTTGGCCGCGGACAGGGTCCTTCCCCCCCTGACTTTC; CDR3 protein: CASSLAADRVLPPLTF; D gene: TRBD1; clone size: .; V gene: TRBV5-5; J gene: TRBJ2-6
CDR3 DNA: TGTGCCAGCAGCTCGCGGGACAGCATCTATGGCTACACCTTC; CDR3 protein: CASSSRDSIYGYTF; D gene: TRBD1; clone size: once; V gene: TRBV7-9; J gene: TRBJ1-2
CDR3 DNA: TGCGCCAGCAGCCAAGATTTATTAGGGGATACTAGCGGGGGGGCCACAGATACGCAGTATTTT; CDR3 protein: CASSQDLLGDTSGGATDTQYF; D gene: TRBD2; clone size: .; V gene: TRBV4-1; J gene: TRBJ2-3
CDR3 DNA: TGTGCCAGCAGCGACGGTGGTCGGTCGGGCCACAATGAGCAGTTCTTC; CDR3 protein: CASSDGGRSGHNEQFF; D gene: .; clone size: .; V gene: TRBV5-6; J gene: TRBJ2-1
CDR3 DNA: TGTGCCATCGGGACAGCTTACAATGAGCAGTTCTTC; CDR3 protein: CAIGTAYNEQFF; D gene: TRBD1; clone size: .; V gene: TRBV7-9; J gene: TRBJ2-1
CDR3 DNA: TGTGCCAGCAGCTCGACAGGGAATGAGCAGTTCTTC; CDR3 protein: CASSSTGNEQFF; D gene: TRBD1; clone size: .; V gene: TRBV7-9; J gene: TRBJ2-1
CDR3 DNA: TGTGCCAGCAGCTTAGCCAGCGACCTAGTGTTTGGGAATGAGCAGTTCTTC; CDR3 protein: CASSLASDLVFGNEQFF; D gene: .; clone size: .; V gene: TRBV7-9; J gene: TRBJ2-1
CDR3 DNA: TGCGCCAGCAGCCGGGAAGGGTTTAACACGGGAAACACCATATATTTT; CDR3 protein: CASSREGFNTGNTIYF; D gene: .; clone size: .; V gene: TRBV4-1; J gene: TRBJ1-3
CDR3 DNA: TGCGCCAGCAGCCAACAACGGGACAGGGGGCCGACTGAAGCTTTCTTT; CDR3 protein: CASSQQRDRGPTEAFF; D gene: TRBD1; clone size: .; V gene: TRBV4-3; J gene: TRBJ1-1
CDR3 DNA: TGTGCCAGCATCGGAAAGTGGGGTACGCAGTATTTT; CDR3 protein: CASIGKWGTQYF; D gene: .; clone size: .; V gene: TRBV7-8; J gene: TRBJ2-3
CDR3 DNA: TGTGCCAGCCGTAAGTCTTATAGCAATCAGCCCCAGCATTTT; CDR3 protein: CASRKSYSNQPQHF; D gene: .; clone size: .; V gene: TRBV27; J gene: TRBJ1-5
CDR3 DNA: TGTGCCAGCAGTTTTCAGGACCAATACAATGAGCAGTTCTTC; CDR3 protein: CASSFQDQYNEQFF; D gene: .; clone size: .; V gene: TRBV27; J gene: TRBJ2-1
CDR3 DNA: TGTGCCAGCAGCCCCAGGGACTACACCTACGAGCAGTACTTC; CDR3 protein: CASSPRDYTYEQYF; D gene: TRBD2; clone size: .; V gene: TRBV5-4; J gene: TRBJ2-7
CDR3 DNA: TGTGCCAGTAGTATCGAGGTTAGGGGCGTAGCTTTCTTT; CDR3 protein: CASSIEVRGVAFF; D gene: .; clone size: .; V gene: TRBV19; J gene: TRBJ1-1
CDR3 DNA: TGTGCCACCAGCAATTCGGGTTGGGGAGGGTACGAGCAGTACTTC; CDR3 protein: CATSNSGWGGYEQYF; D gene: TRBD2; clone size: .; V gene: TRBV15; J gene: TRBJ2-7
CDR3 DNA: TGTGCCAGCAGCCGGTTTGGAGCGGACAAAGAGACCCAGTACTTC; CDR3 protein: CASSRFGADKETQYF; D gene: .; clone size: .; V gene: TRBV5-5; J gene: TRBJ2-5
CDR3 DNA: TGTGCCAGCAGTTTAGCCCGGACAGGGACTGGGGCCAACGTCCTGACTTTC; CDR3 protein: CASSLARTGTGANVLTF; D gene: TRBD1; clone size: .; V gene: TRBV27; J gene: TRBJ2-6
CDR3 DNA: TGCGCCAGCAGCCAAGATTGGGGGGGGACTAGCGGGAGGAGAGGAGATACGCAGTATTTT; CDR3 protein: CASSQDWGGTSGRRGDTQYF; D gene: TRBD2; clone size: .; V gene: TRBV4-1; J gene: TRBJ2-3
CDR3 DNA: TGTGCCAGCAGCTTAACAGGGGTGCTTCTTTTT; CDR3 protein: CASSLTGVLLF; D gene: TRBD1; clone size: .; V gene: TRBV7-2; J gene: TRBJ1-3
CDR3 DNA: TGTGCCAGCAGCTTAAAACGGCTAGCGGTTGGCACCGGGGAGCTGTTTTTT; CDR3 protein: CASSLKRLAVGTGELFF; D gene: TRBD2; clone size: .; V gene: TRBV7-6; J gene: TRBJ2-2
CDR3 DNA: TGCGCCAGCAGCCAAGTTGTGGATTCACCCCTCCACTTT; CDR3 protein: CASSQVVDSPLHF; D gene: .; clone size: .; V gene: TRBV4-1; J gene: TRBJ1-6
CDR3 DNA: TGTGCCAGCAGTCCAAGACCAGGGGGCTGGCAGCCCCAGCATTTT; CDR3 protein: CASSPRPGGWQPQHF; D gene: TRBD1; clone size: .; V gene: TRBV27; J gene: TRBJ1-5
CDR3 DNA: TGTGCCAGCAGACAAGGATCCCCCCTTAGGAGTTCTGGGGCCAACGTCCTGACTTTC; CDR3 protein: CASRQGSPLRSSGANVLTF; D gene: .; clone size: .; V gene: TRBV7-9; J gene: TRBJ2-6
CDR3 DNA: TGTGCCAGCAGCCCGCCCAGACACTCTGGAAACACCATATATTTT; CDR3 protein: CASSPPRHSGNTIYF; D gene: .; clone size: .; V gene: TRBV9; J gene: TRBJ1-3
CDR3 DNA: TGTGCCAGCAGTTACCCCGGGACAGGGGCCACCGGGGAGCTGTTTTTT; CDR3 protein: CASSYPGTGATGELFF; D gene: TRBD1; clone size: .; V gene: TRBV6-5; J gene: TRBJ2-2